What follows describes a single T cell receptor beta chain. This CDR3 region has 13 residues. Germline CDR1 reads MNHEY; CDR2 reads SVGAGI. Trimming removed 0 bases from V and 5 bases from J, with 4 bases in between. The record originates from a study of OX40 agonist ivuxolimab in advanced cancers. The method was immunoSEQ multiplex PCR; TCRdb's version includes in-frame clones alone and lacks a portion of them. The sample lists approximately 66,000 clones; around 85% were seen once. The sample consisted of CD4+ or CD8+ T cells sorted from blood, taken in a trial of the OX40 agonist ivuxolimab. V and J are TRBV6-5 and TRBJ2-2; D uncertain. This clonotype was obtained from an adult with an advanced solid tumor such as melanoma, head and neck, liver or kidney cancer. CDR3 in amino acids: CASSYSRTGELFF. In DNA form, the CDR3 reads TGTGCCAGCAGTTACTCTCGTACCGGGGAGCTGTTTTTT.